The T cell receptor (beta chain) under discussion was sequenced for a study of blood T cells in healthy people across ages. Whole-study findings and limits: Total diversity from one million sequenced T cells was likely underestimated. Relative to aged donors, long-lived donors carried more naive CD4+ cells and displayed higher diversity.

The CDR3 runs to 15 residues. V gave up 6 bases and J gave up 8 bases; unmatched junction bases: 10. Germline V gene data show CDR1 as DFQATT and CDR2 as SNEGSKA (reference sequence). This clonotype was observed once. Its antigen is still unknown. Through a sample-barcoded 5' primer and a J-beta primer mix, a second PCR was run for 7 to 11 cycles. Each cDNA molecule was tagged by a template-switch adaptor that had 12 random nucleotides. Each CDR3 protein is one row after TCRdb ran MiXCR on the 5' RACE reads. Here the sample spans 890,000 or so distinct CDR3 sequences, 62% being singletons. Sequencing was done on a sample of blood. The chain links TRBV20-1 to TRBJ1-6; 10 bases align to TRBD1. The source of this sequence is a man aged 30 to 45 in good health. The CDR3 here is CSAIFTGTGDSPLHF. Here the CDR3 DNA reads TGCAGTGCCATATTTACCGGGACAGGGGATTCACCCCTCCACTTT.